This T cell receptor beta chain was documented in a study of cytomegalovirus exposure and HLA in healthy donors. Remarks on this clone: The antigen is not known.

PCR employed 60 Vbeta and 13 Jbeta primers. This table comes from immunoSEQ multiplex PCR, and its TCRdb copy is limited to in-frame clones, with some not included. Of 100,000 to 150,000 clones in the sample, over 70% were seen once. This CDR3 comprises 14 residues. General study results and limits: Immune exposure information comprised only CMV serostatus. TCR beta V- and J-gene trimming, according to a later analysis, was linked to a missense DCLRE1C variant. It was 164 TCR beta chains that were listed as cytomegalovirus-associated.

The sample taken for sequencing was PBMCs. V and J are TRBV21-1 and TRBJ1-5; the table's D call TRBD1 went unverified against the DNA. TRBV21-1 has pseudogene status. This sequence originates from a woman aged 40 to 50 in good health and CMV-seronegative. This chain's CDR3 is CALLTGLINQPQHF. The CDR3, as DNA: TGTGCCTTACTCACAGGTCTGATAAATCAGCCCCAGCATTTT.